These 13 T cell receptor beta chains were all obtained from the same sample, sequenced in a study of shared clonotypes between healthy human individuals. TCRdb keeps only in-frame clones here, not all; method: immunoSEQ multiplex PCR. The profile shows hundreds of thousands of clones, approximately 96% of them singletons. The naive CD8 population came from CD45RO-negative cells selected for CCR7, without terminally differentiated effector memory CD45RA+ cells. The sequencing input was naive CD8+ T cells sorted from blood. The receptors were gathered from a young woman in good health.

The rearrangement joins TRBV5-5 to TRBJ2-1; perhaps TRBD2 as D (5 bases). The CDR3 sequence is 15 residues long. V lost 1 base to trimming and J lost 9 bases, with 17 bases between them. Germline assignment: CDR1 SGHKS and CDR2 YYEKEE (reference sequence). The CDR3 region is CASSLSTSGRGEQFF. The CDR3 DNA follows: TGTGCCAGCAGCTTGTCCACTAGTGGTCGGGGTGAGCAGTTCTTC.

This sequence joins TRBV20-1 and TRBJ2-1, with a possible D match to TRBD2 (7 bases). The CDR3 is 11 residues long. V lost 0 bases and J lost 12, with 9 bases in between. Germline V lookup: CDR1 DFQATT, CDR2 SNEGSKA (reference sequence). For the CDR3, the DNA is TGCAGTGCTAGAGAGGGGGGGCCGCAGTTCTTC. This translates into CSAREGGPQFF.

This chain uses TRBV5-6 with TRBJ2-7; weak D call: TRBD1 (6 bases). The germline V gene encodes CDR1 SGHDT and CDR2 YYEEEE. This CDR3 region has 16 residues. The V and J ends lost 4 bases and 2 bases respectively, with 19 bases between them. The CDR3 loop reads CASSANRDMIPYEQYF. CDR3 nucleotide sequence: TGTGCCAGCAGCGCCAACCGGGACATGATCCCCTACGAGCAGTACTTC. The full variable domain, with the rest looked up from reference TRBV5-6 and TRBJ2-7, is DAGVTQSPTHLIKTRGQQVTLRCSPKSGHDTVSWYQQALGQGPQFIFQYYEEEERQRGNFPDRFSGHQFPNYSSELNVNALLLGDSALYLCASSANRDMIPYEQYFGPGTRLTVT.

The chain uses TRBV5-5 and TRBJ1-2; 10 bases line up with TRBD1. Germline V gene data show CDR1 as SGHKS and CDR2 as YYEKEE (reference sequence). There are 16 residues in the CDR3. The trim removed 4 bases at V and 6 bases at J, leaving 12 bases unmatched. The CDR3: CASSAPRDRGYDGYTF. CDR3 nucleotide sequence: TGTGCCAGCAGCGCCCCCCGGGACAGGGGTTATGATGGCTACACCTTC.

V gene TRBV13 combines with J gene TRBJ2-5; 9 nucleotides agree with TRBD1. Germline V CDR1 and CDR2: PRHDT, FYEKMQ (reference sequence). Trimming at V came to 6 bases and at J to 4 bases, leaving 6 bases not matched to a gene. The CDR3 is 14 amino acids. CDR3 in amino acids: CASRPRDRAETQYF. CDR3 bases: TGTGCCAGCAGACCCCGGGACAGGGCAGAGACCCAGTACTTC. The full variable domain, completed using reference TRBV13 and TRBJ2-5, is AAGVIQSPRHLIKEKRETATLKCYPIPRHDTVYWYQQGPGQDPQFLISFYEKMQSDKGSIPDRFSAQQFSDYHSELNMSSLELGDSALYFCASRPRDRAETQYFGPGTRLLVL.

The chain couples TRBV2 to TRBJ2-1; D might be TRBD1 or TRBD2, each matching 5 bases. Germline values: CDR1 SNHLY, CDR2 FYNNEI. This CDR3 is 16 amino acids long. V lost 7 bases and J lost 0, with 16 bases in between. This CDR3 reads CASTPGLLSSYNEQFF. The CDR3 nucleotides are TGTGCCAGCACCCCGGGGCTACTGAGCTCCTACAATGAGCAGTTCTTC.

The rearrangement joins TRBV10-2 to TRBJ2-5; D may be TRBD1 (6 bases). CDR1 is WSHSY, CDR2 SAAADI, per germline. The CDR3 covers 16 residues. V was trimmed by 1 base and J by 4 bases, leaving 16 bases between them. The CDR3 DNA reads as TGCGCCAGCAGTGAGTATTCAGGGGAATCTCGAGAGACCCAGTACTTC. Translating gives CASSEYSGESRETQYF.

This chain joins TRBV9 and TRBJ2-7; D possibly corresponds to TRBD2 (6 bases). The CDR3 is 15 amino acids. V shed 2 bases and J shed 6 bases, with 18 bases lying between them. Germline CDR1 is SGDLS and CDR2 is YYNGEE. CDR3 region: CASSVSGFGGSEQYF. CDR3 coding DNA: TGTGCCAGCAGCGTCAGCGGGTTTGGGGGGAGCGAGCAGTACTTC.

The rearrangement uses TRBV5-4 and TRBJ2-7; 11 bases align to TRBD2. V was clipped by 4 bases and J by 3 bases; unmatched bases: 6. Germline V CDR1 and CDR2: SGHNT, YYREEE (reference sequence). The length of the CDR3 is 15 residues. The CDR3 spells CASSPSGRSLYEQYF. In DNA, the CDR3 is TGTGCCAGCAGCCCTAGCGGGAGGTCCCTCTACGAGCAGTACTTC.

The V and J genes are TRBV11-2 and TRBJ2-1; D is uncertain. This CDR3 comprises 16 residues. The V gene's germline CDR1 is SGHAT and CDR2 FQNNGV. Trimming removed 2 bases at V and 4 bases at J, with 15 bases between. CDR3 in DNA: TGTGCCAGCAGCTTATCTAGAACGCCCGGGTACAATGAGCAGTTCTTC. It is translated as CASSLSRTPGYNEQFF.

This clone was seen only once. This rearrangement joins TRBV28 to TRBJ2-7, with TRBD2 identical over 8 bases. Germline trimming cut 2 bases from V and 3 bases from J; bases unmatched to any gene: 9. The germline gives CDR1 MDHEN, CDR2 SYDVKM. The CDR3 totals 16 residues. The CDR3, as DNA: TGTGCCAGCAGTTTAGGAACGGGAGGGGGATTCTACGAGCAGTACTTC. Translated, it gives CASSLGTGGGFYEQYF.

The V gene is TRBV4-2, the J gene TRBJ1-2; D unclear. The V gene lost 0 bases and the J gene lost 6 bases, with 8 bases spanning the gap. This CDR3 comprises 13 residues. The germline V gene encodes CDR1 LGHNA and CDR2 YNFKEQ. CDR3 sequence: CASSQDIGHGYTF. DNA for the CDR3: TGTGCCAGCAGCCAAGATATAGGGCATGGCTACACCTTC.

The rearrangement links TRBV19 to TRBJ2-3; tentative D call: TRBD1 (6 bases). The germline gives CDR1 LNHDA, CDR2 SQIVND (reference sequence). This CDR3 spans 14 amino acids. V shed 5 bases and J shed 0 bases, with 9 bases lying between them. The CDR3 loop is CASSVGQSTDTQYF. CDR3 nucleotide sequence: TGTGCCAGTAGTGTCGGACAGAGCACAGATACGCAGTATTTT.